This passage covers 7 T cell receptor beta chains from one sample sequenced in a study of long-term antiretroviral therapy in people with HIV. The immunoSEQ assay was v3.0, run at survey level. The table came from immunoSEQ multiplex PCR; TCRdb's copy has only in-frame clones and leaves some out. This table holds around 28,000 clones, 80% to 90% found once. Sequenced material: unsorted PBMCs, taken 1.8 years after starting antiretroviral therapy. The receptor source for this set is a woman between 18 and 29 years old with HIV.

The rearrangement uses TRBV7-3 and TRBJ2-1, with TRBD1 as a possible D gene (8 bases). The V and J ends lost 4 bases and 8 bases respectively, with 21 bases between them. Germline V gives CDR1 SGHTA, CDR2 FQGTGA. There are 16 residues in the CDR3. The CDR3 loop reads CASSSVGQGGLDEQFF. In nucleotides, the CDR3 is TGTGCCAGCAGCTCAGTAGGACAGGGAGGGCTCGATGAGCAGTTCTTC.

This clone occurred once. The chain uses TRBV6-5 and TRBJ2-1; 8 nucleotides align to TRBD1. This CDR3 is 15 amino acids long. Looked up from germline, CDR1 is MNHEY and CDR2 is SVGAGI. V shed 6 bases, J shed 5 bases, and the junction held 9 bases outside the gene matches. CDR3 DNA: TGTGCCAGCAGAACCGGACAGGGCAGGAACAATGAGCAGTTCTTC. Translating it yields CASRTGQGRNNEQFF.

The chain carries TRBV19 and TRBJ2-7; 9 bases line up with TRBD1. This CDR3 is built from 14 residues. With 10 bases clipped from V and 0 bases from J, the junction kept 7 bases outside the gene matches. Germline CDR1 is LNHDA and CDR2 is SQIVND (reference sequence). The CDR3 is CATATGGSSYEQYF. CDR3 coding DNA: TGTGCCACCGCGACAGGGGGTTCCTCCTACGAGCAGTACTTC.

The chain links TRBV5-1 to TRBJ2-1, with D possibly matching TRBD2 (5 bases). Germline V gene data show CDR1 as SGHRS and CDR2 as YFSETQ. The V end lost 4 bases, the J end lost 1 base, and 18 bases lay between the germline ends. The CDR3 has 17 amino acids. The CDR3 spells CASSASGVSRSYNEQFF. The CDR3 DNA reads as TGCGCCAGCAGCGCATCCGGGGTGTCGCGGTCCTACAATGAGCAGTTCTTC.

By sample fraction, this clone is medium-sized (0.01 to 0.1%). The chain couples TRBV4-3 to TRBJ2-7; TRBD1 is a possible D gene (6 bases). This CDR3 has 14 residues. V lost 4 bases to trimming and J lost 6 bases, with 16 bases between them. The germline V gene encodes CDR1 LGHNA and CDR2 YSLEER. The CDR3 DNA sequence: TGCGCCAGCAGCCCCCGGACGGGCAGGGGCGAGCAGTACTTC. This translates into CASSPRTGRGEQYF.

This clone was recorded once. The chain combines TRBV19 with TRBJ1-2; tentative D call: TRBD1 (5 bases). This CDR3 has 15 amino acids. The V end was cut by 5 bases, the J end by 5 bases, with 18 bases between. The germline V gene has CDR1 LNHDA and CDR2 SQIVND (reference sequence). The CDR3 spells CASSGRDSGRYGYTF. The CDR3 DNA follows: TGTGCCAGTAGTGGACGGGACTCCGGACGGTATGGCTACACCTTC.

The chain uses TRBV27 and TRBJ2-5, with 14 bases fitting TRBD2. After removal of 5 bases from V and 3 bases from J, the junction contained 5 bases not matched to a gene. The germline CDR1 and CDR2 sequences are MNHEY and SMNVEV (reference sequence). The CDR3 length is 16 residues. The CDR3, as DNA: TGTGCCAGCAGTCAGGGACTAGCGGGAGTTAAAGAGACCCAGTACTTC. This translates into CASSQGLAGVKETQYF.